These 13 T cell receptor beta chains originate from one sample sequenced in a study of shared T cell receptors in the human thymus. Some clones are missing from TCRdb's copy, which holds only in-frame ones; the method was immunoSEQ multiplex PCR. The repertoire holds some 660,000 clones, with around 87% as singletons. This sample also belongs to another study, concerning human thymus T cells.

The sequencing sample was made of thymocytes. These receptors all come from a boy under two years old with a congenital heart defect.

The rearrangement uses TRBV2 and TRBJ2-3, with 9 bases matching TRBD2. V shed 11 bases, J shed 0 bases, and the junction held 6 bases outside the gene matches. CDR3 length equals 14 residues. Germline loops: CDR1 SNHLY, CDR2 FYNNEI. CDR3 region: CASLAGPSTDTQYF. CDR3 DNA sequence: TGTGCCTCCCTAGCGGGGCCTAGCACAGATACGCAGTATTTT.

The rearrangement uses TRBV2 and TRBJ1-2, with D maybe TRBD1 (6 bases). Germline V CDR1 and CDR2: SNHLY, FYNNEI. Deletions cut 6 bases from V and 4 bases from J, with 15 bases between. The CDR3 totals 14 residues. CDR3: CASRPDSISYGYTF. CDR3 bases: TGTGCCAGCAGGCCGGACAGTATCTCCTATGGCTACACCTTC. The whole variable domain, filled in from reference TRBV2 and TRBJ1-2, reads EPEVTQTPSHQVTQMGQEVILRCVPISNHLYFYWYRQILGQKVEFLVSFYNNEISEKSEIFDDQFSVERPDGSNFTLKIRSTKLEDSAMYFCASRPDSISYGYTFGSGTRLTVV.

The rearrangement joins TRBV6-6 to TRBJ2-7; 8 bases agree with TRBD2. V lost 8 bases, J lost 0 bases, and 6 bases stayed unmatched. Germline loops: CDR1 MNHNY, CDR2 SVGAGI (reference sequence). CDR3 size: 14 residues. CDR3: CASFSGDSSYEQYF. The DNA for the CDR3 is TGTGCCAGCTTTAGCGGGGATAGCTCCTACGAGCAGTACTTC.

This clone has a single count. The chain is built from TRBV20-1 and TRBJ1-2; 9 nucleotides match TRBD1. This CDR3 is 10 amino acids long. V gave up 1 base and J gave up 14 bases; unmatched junction bases: 2. Per the germline V gene, CDR1 is DFQATT and CDR2 is SNEGSKA (reference sequence). Written as DNA, the CDR3 is TGCAGTGCTAGAGGGACAGGGGATACCTTC. Translating it yields CSARGTGDTF.

The V and J genes are TRBV5-1 and TRBJ2-5, with TRBD1 matching 8 bases. CDR1 and CDR2 (germline): SGHRS, YFSETQ. The CDR3 has 16 amino acids. The V segment lost 0 bases and the J segment 3 bases; nucleotides outside the gene matches: 7. In DNA, the CDR3 is TGCGCCAGCAGCTTGGCCGCAGGGGGCCGAGAAGAGACCCAGTACTTC. Translating it yields CASSLAAGGREETQYF.

The gene calls are TRBV5-6 and TRBJ2-1; 10 positions agree with TRBD1. V was clipped by 0 bases and J by 3 bases; unmatched bases: 3. Germline CDR1 reads SGHDT; CDR2 reads YYEEEE. The CDR3 consists of 16 residues. The CDR3 loop reads CASSLEGDRGYNEQFF. In DNA form, the CDR3 reads TGTGCCAGCAGCTTGGAGGGGGACAGGGGCTACAATGAGCAGTTCTTC.

The CDR3 reads CASSLEASGRYSSYNEQFF. Here the CDR3 DNA reads TGTGCCAGCAGCTTAGAGGCTAGCGGGAGGTACAGCTCCTACAATGAGCAGTTCTTC. The J gene is TRBJ2-1, the V gene TRBV7-6; TRBD2 matches 11 bases. The CDR3 is made up of 19 amino acids. CDR1 SGHVS and CDR2 FNYEAQ come from the germline V gene. V was clipped by 1 base and J by 0 bases; unmatched bases: 8.

V is TRBV28 and J is TRBJ2-2; 11 nucleotides agree with TRBD2. The J segment lost 4 bases and the V segment lost 2 bases, leaving 12 bases of the junction unmatched. There are 19 residues in the CDR3. Germline-derived CDR1 and CDR2 are MDHEN and SYDVKM. The CDR3 coding sequence is TGTGCCAGCAGTTTAGGGAAAGTAGCGGGAGGGCCTGGCACCGGGGAGCTGTTTTTT. Residues: CASSLGKVAGGPGTGELFF.

This clone was seen a single time. The gene calls are TRBV27 and TRBJ1-5; D is undetermined. From germline, CDR1 is MNHEY and CDR2 SMNVEV (reference sequence). V gave up 8 bases and J gave up 4 bases, with 9 bases separating them. The CDR3 is 12 amino acids. The CDR3 is CASSERNQPQHF. CDR3 coding DNA: TGTGCCAGCTCCGAGAGGAATCAGCCCCAGCATTTT.

The chain couples TRBV20-1 to TRBJ1-1; the D is unclear. V was pared by 0 bases and J by 7 bases, with 3 bases between. Germline V gene data show CDR1 as DFQATT and CDR2 as SNEGSKA (reference sequence). The CDR3 is 10 amino acids. The CDR3 spells CSARDFEAFF. CDR3 in DNA: TGCAGTGCTAGAGACTTTGAAGCTTTCTTT.

In its sample, this clone was seen a few times. The chain employs TRBV4-1 and TRBJ1-5; weak D call: TRBD1 (5 bases). V was trimmed by 4 bases and J by 4 bases, leaving 11 bases between them. CDR3 length: 14 residues. Germline V gene data show CDR1 as MGHRA and CDR2 as YSYEKL. CDR3 in DNA: TGCGCCAGCAGCCTCGGACGGACAAATCAGCCCCAGCATTTT. Amino acids: CASSLGRTNQPQHF.

This chain links TRBV7-2 with TRBJ2-7, with D tentatively TRBD2 (6 bases). Trimming cost V 1 base and J 2 bases, with 18 bases left between them. CDR1 SGHTA and CDR2 FQGNSA come from the germline V gene. The length of the CDR3 is 17 residues. The CDR3 DNA sequence: TGTGCCAGCAGCTTAGGGTCCCTCAAAAGCGGGCCCTACGAGCAGTACTTC. Protein: CASSLGSLKSGPYEQYF. The entire variable domain, with the rest obtained from reference TRBV7-2 and TRBJ2-7, is as follows: GAGVSQSPSNKVTEKGKDVELRCDPISGHTALYWYRQSLGQGLEFLIYFQGNSAPDKSGLPSDRFSAERTGGSVSTLTIQRTQQEDSAVYLCASSLGSLKSGPYEQYFGPGTRLTVT.

The CDR3 region has the DNA TGTGCCAGCATCAACGGCGGCCGGAGCTCTGGAAACACCATATATTTT. Translation gives CASINGGRSSGNTIYF. The chain carries TRBV6-6 and TRBJ1-3; unclear D gene. In germline, CDR1 is MNHNY, CDR2 SVGAGI (reference sequence). There are 16 residues in the CDR3. Between the trimmed V and J ends, which lost 7 bases and 0 bases, there was a span of 16 bases.